Below, 12 T cell receptor beta chains from the same sample are listed, as sequenced in a study of OX40 agonist ivuxolimab in advanced cancers. This table comes from immunoSEQ multiplex PCR, and its TCRdb copy is limited to in-frame clones, with some not included. The table has around 70,000 clones, about 85% seen once. The sample was CD4+ or CD8+ T cells sorted from blood, taken in a trial of the OX40 agonist ivuxolimab. These receptors were taken from an adult with an advanced solid tumor such as melanoma, head and neck, liver or kidney cancer.

The chain recombines TRBV5-5 with TRBJ1-6, with 7 bases identical to TRBD1. V shed 4 bases, J shed 7 bases, and the junction held 8 bases outside the gene matches. This CDR3 region has 15 residues. CDR1 and CDR2 from the germline V gene are SGHKS and YYEKEE (reference sequence). CDR3 bases: TGTGCCAGCAGCCTTGATACAGGGGACAATTCACCCCTCCACTTT. Translation gives CASSLDTGDNSPLHF.

The gene calls are TRBV6-1 and TRBJ1-4; D gene unclear. The length of the CDR3 is 13 residues. Per germline, CDR1 MNHNS and CDR2 SASEGT. Deletions cut 4 bases from V and 7 bases from J, with 10 bases between. In nucleotides, the CDR3 is TGTGCCAGCAGTGCACGAGGAAGTGAAAAACTGTTTTTT. It is translated as CASSARGSEKLFF.

This clone was counted once. V and J are TRBV28 and TRBJ1-4; D uncertain. The CDR3 is 16 residues long. V gave up 6 bases and J gave up 0 bases, with 14 bases separating them. The germline V gene has CDR1 MDHEN and CDR2 SYDVKM. The CDR3 DNA reads TGTGCCAGCAGCCCCCCCTTTCCGGCAACTAATGAAAAACTGTTTTTT. Its protein is CASSPPFPATNEKLFF.

CDR3 sequence reads: CASSLGAGQANTEAFF. The CDR3 coding sequence is TGCGCCAGCAGCTTGGGAGCAGGACAGGCGAACACTGAAGCTTTCTTT. The J gene is TRBJ1-1, the V gene TRBV5-1; 7 bases are a match to TRBD1. The CDR3 runs 16 residues. The germline gives CDR1 SGHRS, CDR2 YFSETQ. Germline trimming cut 0 bases from V and 1 base from J; bases unmatched to any gene: 6.

The chain is built from TRBV19 and TRBJ2-1; D remains unclear. Germline values: CDR1 LNHDA, CDR2 SQIVND (reference sequence). CDR3 length: 15 residues. Trimming pared 3 bases from V and 6 bases from J, leaving 15 bases between. The CDR3 here is CASSMLGPPSNEQFF. The CDR3 DNA is TGTGCCAGTAGTATGCTCGGACCCCCCTCCAATGAGCAGTTCTTC.

The CDR3 DNA sequence: TGCGCCAGCAGCCCGGGGGACAGGGGTAGTGGTGGCTACACCTTC. Its translation is CASSPGDRGSGGYTF. The chain carries TRBV5-1 and TRBJ1-2; 10 nucleotides align to TRBD1. J lost 7 bases, V lost 4 bases, and 10 bases had no gene match. The CDR3 contains 15 residues. The germline CDR1 and CDR2 sequences are SGHRS and YFSETQ.

The chain links TRBV21-1 to TRBJ2-1; TRBD2, the table's D call, was not compared with the DNA. TRBV21-1 is termed a pseudogene. The CDR3 loop spans 16 amino acids. CDR3 bases: TGTGCCAGCAGCAAAGGGACTAGCGGGGGTCCCAATGAGCAGTTCTTC. It translates to CASSKGTSGGPNEQFF.

The chain employs TRBV9 and TRBJ2-2, with D tentatively TRBD1 (6 bases). This CDR3 region has 17 residues. CDR1 SGDLS and CDR2 YYNGEE come from the germline V gene. V shed 3 bases and J shed 0 bases, with 15 bases lying between them. The CDR3 loop is CASSAESGTTNTGELFF. The CDR3 DNA is TGTGCCAGCAGCGCCGAAAGTGGGACAACGAACACCGGGGAGCTGTTTTTT.

This chain links TRBV7-2 with TRBJ1-1, with a tentative D call TRBD1 (6 bases). Germline CDR1 SGHTA, CDR2 FQGNSA. The CDR3 runs 13 residues. Deletions cut 5 bases from V and 6 bases from J, with 13 bases between. The CDR3 here is CASSPLQGSEAFF. CDR3 DNA: TGTGCCAGCAGCCCGTTACAGGGTTCTGAAGCTTTCTTT. The whole variable domain, remainder taken from reference TRBV7-2 and TRBJ1-1, is GAGVSQSPSNKVTEKGKDVELRCDPISGHTALYWYRQSLGQGLEFLIYFQGNSAPDKSGLPSDRFSAERTGGSVSTLTIQRTQQEDSAVYLCASSPLQGSEAFFGQGTRLTVV.

This clone came up a few times. The chain joins TRBV4-1 to TRBJ1-1, with TRBD1 identical over 7 bases. This CDR3 comprises 12 residues. V shed 5 bases, J shed 7 bases, and the junction held 4 bases outside the gene matches. CDR1 and CDR2 from the germline V gene are MGHRA and YSYEKL. CDR3 sequence (DNA): TGCGCCAGCAGCTTCCCAGGGGGTGAAGCTTTCTTT. Amino acids: CASSFPGGEAFF.

The chain joins TRBV18 to TRBJ1-4, with TRBD1 as a possible D gene (5 bases). Germline CDR1 reads KGHSH; CDR2 reads LQKENI. V was cut by 4 bases and J by 8 bases, with 14 bases left in between. The CDR3 totals 14 residues. The CDR3 nucleotides read TGTGCCAGCTCACGCGGAGGGGTAGGCGAAAAACTGTTTTTT. It codes for CASSRGGVGEKLFF.

V and J are TRBV10-3 and TRBJ1-1; tentatively, D is TRBD1 (5 bases). The CDR3 runs to 13 residues. V was trimmed by 9 bases and J by 1 base, leaving 12 bases between them. CDR1 and CDR2 (germline): ENHRY, SYGVKD. CDR3 DNA: TGTGCCATGGCCGCGGGGACGAACACTGAAGCTTTCTTT. Amino acids: CAMAAGTNTEAFF.